Presented here are 5 T cell receptor beta chains from one specimen sequenced in a study of regulatory T cells in long-lasting Graves disease. The sample's time point: newly diagnosed GD, antithyroid drugs for less than 3 months. The authors made the TCR library using RNA they extracted from PBMCs. According to the study, TCR beta libraries were built with iRepertoire HTBI primers and CDR3-region Arm-PCR. TCRdb reprocessed the multiplex PCR reads via MiXCR and lists one record per CDR3 protein. This table holds over 450,000 distinct CDR3 sequences, more than 10% found once. These same data were also listed under a study on T cells in Graves' hyperthyroidism and ophthalmopathy.

The sample here was peripheral blood mononuclear cells (PBMCs), taken at new diagnosis, from a patient treated with antithyroid drugs. The receptors originated from a woman under 40 with Graves disease.

The V gene is TRBV4-1, the J gene TRBJ2-1; 7 nucleotides agree with TRBD2. The CDR3 runs 17 residues. CDR1 is MGHRA, CDR2 YSYEKL, per germline. V dropped 0 bases and J dropped 4; count of bases not matched to a gene: 9. CDR3 sequence reads: CASSQERWLAAYNEQFF. The CDR3 DNA follows: TGCGCCAGCAGCCAAGAAAGATGGCTAGCGGCTTACAATGAGCAGTTCTTC.

The chain employs TRBV2 and TRBJ1-1, with a tentative D call TRBD1 (5 bases). CDR1 SNHLY and CDR2 FYNNEI come from the germline V gene. The V and J ends lost 8 bases and 3 bases respectively, with 22 bases between them. The CDR3 has 16 residues. CDR3 bases: TGTGCCAGCTCAGGCAGGGTGGGGCCGAGGGACACTGAAGCTTTCTTT. It translates to CASSGRVGPRDTEAFF.

This clonotype was seen ten or more times. The chain is built from TRBV3-1 and TRBJ2-3; D is unresolved. The germline gives CDR1 LGHDT, CDR2 YNNKEL (reference sequence). V was pared by 6 bases and J by 6 bases, with 13 bases between. The CDR3 covers 13 residues. The CDR3 region has the DNA TGTGCCAGCAGACGGGCCTCCGAGGATACGCAGTATTTT. Amino acids: CASRRASEDTQYF.

This clonotype was detected ten times or more. The chain combines TRBV12-3 or TRBV12-4 with TRBJ1-4; D is undetermined. The CDR3 is made up of 14 amino acids. The V end lost 2 bases, the J end lost 6 bases, and 10 bases lay between the germline ends. The CDR3 loop is CASSLHGNYEKLFF. DNA of the CDR3: TGTGCCAGCAGTTTACACGGCAACTATGAAAAACTGTTTTTT.

This clonotype was detected ten times or more. The chain is built from TRBV19 and TRBJ1-2, with a tentative D call TRBD1 (5 bases). CDR1 is LNHDA and CDR2 is SQIVND in the germline V gene (reference sequence). The CDR3 runs 13 residues. Trimming cost V 3 bases and J 8 bases, with 13 bases left between them. The CDR3 sequence is CASSISRRAGYTF. The CDR3 DNA sequence: TGTGCCAGTAGTATCTCCCGCAGGGCCGGCTACACCTTC.